Listed below are T cell receptor beta chains from one sample, sequenced in a study of blood T cells in healthy people across ages. TCRdb re-derived calls from the 5' RACE reads in MiXCR, one entry per CDR3 protein. The table has over 950,000 distinct CDR3 sequences, roughly 50% seen once; the top ten hold around a fifth. Sequencing input: blood. Receptor source: a woman aged 55-69 years in good health. Each CDR3 is given with its conserved first and last residue. The order of the fields is D gene, V gene, clone size, J gene, CDR3 protein, CDR3 DNA. A D gene is named only where the DNA matches it firmly. The size field is filled for only some rows; it gives once, few, many or a size class.

NA	TRBV10-3	NA	TRBJ1-1	CAISEALRAKEAFF	TGTGCCATCAGTGAGGCACTCCGGGCCAAGGAAGCTTTCTTT
TRBD1	TRBV28	NA	TRBJ2-7	CASSPRGGQGCRQYF	TGTGCCAGCAGCCCCAGGGGTGGACAGGGATGCAGGCAGTACTTC
NA	TRBV7-2	NA	TRBJ2-3	CASSYGGVVDTQYF	TGTGCCAGCAGTTACGGGGGAGTGGTAGATACGCAGTATTTT
TRBD2	TRBV6-2/TRBV6-3	once	TRBJ2-1	CASRASGTRPKSNEQFF	TGTGCCAGCAGGGCTAGCGGGACTCGACCAAAATCGAATGAGCAGTTCTTC
NA	TRBV2	NA	TRBJ1-5	CASSEARSGQPQHF	TGTGCCAGCAGTGAAGCAAGGTCCGGGCAGCCCCAGCATTTT
TRBD1	TRBV7-8	NA	TRBJ1-6	CASSLQGANSPLHF	TGTGCCAGCAGCCTACAGGGGGCGAATTCACCCCTCCACTTT
NA	TRBV27	few	TRBJ2-7	CASSSRNSYEQYF	TGTGCCAGCAGTTCCCGAAACTCCTACGAGCAGTACTTC
NA	TRBV5-5	few	TRBJ2-5	CASRIRGRSQETQYF	TGTGCCAGCAGAATCCGGGGGCGTAGCCAAGAGACCCAGTACTTC
TRBD1	TRBV6-5	once	TRBJ1-4	CASSYSTGRGRTNEKLFF	TGTGCCAGCAGTTACTCGACTGGCAGGGGGCGAACTAATGAAAAACTGTTTTTT
TRBD1	TRBV29-1	NA	TRBJ2-7	CSVTFGQGYEQYF	TGCAGCGTCACATTTGGACAGGGCTACGAGCAGTACTTC
TRBD2	TRBV29-1	NA	TRBJ2-3	CSVEGTSRSDTQYF	TGCAGCGTTGAAGGGACTAGTAGGTCAGATACGCAGTATTTT
TRBD1	TRBV20-1	NA	TRBJ1-2	CSPTGQGDGYTF	TGCAGTCCCACAGGACAGGGAGATGGCTACACCTTC
TRBD2	TRBV4-3	NA	TRBJ2-1	CASSPELAGGRDEQFF	TGCGCCAGCAGCCCAGAACTAGCGGGAGGAAGGGATGAGCAGTTCTTC
TRBD1	TRBV6-1	NA	TRBJ2-5	CACSLGQGRPSGETQYF	TGTGCCTGCAGCTTGGGACAGGGAAGGCCGTCCGGAGAGACCCAGTACTTC
NA	TRBV20-1	NA	TRBJ2-3	CSARVLSADTQYF	TGCAGTGCCAGGGTCCTTAGCGCAGATACGCAGTATTTT
TRBD1	TRBV20-1	few	TRBJ2-5	CSALTGGLRIGTQYF	TGCAGTGCGTTGACAGGGGGCCTACGAATAGGGACCCAGTACTTC
TRBD2	TRBV5-6	NA	TRBJ2-1	CASRLIAGGRVYEQFF	TGTGCCAGCAGATTAATAGCGGGAGGGCGGGTGTATGAGCAGTTCTTC
NA	TRBV20-1	NA	TRBJ2-7	CSASPGLERYEQYF	TGCAGTGCCTCCCCCGGGCTAGAACGCTACGAGCAGTACTTC
NA	TRBV27	few	TRBJ2-6	CASSLVGGPSGANVLTF	TGTGCCAGCAGTTTAGTGGGGGGGCCGTCTGGGGCCAACGTCCTGACTTTC
TRBD2	TRBV24-1	NA	TRBJ2-7	CATSDRTSGSYNEQYF	TGTGCCACCAGTGACCGGACTAGCGGCTCCTACAATGAGCAGTACTTC
NA	TRBV6-2/TRBV6-3	NA	TRBJ2-5	CASSYSAGTGETQYF	TGTGCCAGCAGTTACTCGGCAGGGACGGGAGAGACCCAGTACTTC
TRBD1	TRBV12-3/TRBV12-4	NA	TRBJ1-2	CASSGDRGRGYTF	TGTGCCAGCAGCGGCGACAGGGGTCGGGGCTACACCTTC
NA	TRBV29-1	few	TRBJ1-2	CSAGGGADYGYTF	TGCAGCGCCGGAGGGGGGGCGGACTATGGCTACACCTTC
NA	TRBV12-3/TRBV12-4	many	TRBJ2-3	CASRRFPGPHTQYF	TGTGCCAGCAGACGATTCCCGGGACCTCATACGCAGTATTTT
TRBD2	TRBV3-1	few	TRBJ2-5	CASSGGLAGGETQYF	TGTGCCAGCAGCGGGGGACTAGCGGGAGGAGAGACCCAGTACTTC
NA	TRBV12-3/TRBV12-4	NA	TRBJ1-5	CASKPRGSYNQPQHF	TGTGCCAGCAAACCCCGGGGCAGTTACAATCAGCCCCAGCATTTT
NA	TRBV7-3	NA	TRBJ2-6	CASSPRASGANVLTF	TGTGCCAGCAGCCCCAGGGCCTCCGGGGCCAACGTCCTGACTTTC
NA	TRBV29-1	NA	TRBJ2-1	CSGGGAKCNEQFF	TGCAGCGGGGGGGGGGCTAAGTGCAATGAGCAGTTCTTC
TRBD2	TRBV25-1	NA	TRBJ2-3	CASMTGGSGTQYF	TGTGCCAGCATGACGGGAGGGTCGGGTACGCAGTATTTT
NA	TRBV15	once	TRBJ2-1	CATSRDYNNEQFF	TGTGCCACCAGCAGAGATTACAACAATGAGCAGTTCTTC
NA	TRBV6-2/TRBV6-3	NA	TRBJ1-5	CASRDANQPQHF	TGTGCCAGCAGAGACGCCAACCAGCCCCAGCATTTT
NA	TRBV2	NA	TRBJ2-7	CASSDSAGAGEQYF	TGTGCCAGCAGTGATTCAGCAGGGGCGGGCGAGCAGTACTTC
NA	TRBV7-2	NA	TRBJ2-7	CASSYGETAQSSYEQYF	TGTGCCAGCAGTTACGGCGAGACAGCACAGAGCTCCTACGAGCAGTACTTC
TRBD1	TRBV3-1	few	TRBJ2-7	CASSTHRGPSSYEQYF	TGTGCCAGCAGCACACACAGGGGTCCAAGCTCCTACGAGCAGTACTTC
NA	TRBV20-1	few	TRBJ1-2	CSAREQSDYGYTF	TGCAGTGCTAGAGAACAGTCTGACTATGGCTACACCTTC
NA	TRBV5-6	NA	TRBJ2-2	CASSPRANPNTGELFF	TGTGCCAGCAGCCCCAGAGCGAATCCGAACACCGGGGAGCTGTTTTTT
NA	TRBV6-1	NA	TRBJ2-5	CASSPQLSETQYF	TGTGCCAGCAGTCCGCAGTTGAGCGAGACCCAGTACTTC
TRBD2	TRBV28	NA	TRBJ2-7	CASSLRGLAETTLYYEQYF	TGTGCCAGCAGTCTTAGGGGACTAGCGGAAACCACCCTCTACTACGAGCAGTACTTC
TRBD1	TRBV6-5	NA	TRBJ2-7	CASSLDRETSYEQYF	TGTGCCAGCAGCCTCGACAGGGAAACCTCCTACGAGCAGTACTTC
NA	TRBV4-3	NA	TRBJ2-7	CASSRQMNSIALGGSYEQYF	TGCGCCAGCAGCCGACAGATGAATTCTATTGCCCTTGGGGGCTCCTACGAGCAGTACTTC
TRBD2	TRBV6-5	NA	TRBJ2-5	CAGSYAPLAGYQETRYF	TGTGCCGGCAGTTACGCTCCACTAGCGGGGTACCAAGAGACCCGGTACTTC
NA	TRBV15	NA	TRBJ2-3	CAASRDPGVSTDTQYF	TGTGCCGCCAGCAGAGATCCGGGGGTTAGCACAGATACGCAGTATTTT
NA	TRBV21-1	many	TRBJ1-5	CASSSSEHSDRGYQPQHF	TGTGCCAGCAGCTCATCTGAACATAGTGACAGGGGCTATCAGCCCCAGCATTTT
TRBD2	TRBV4-1	few	TRBJ2-3	CASSQDLRGSGTDTQYF	TGCGCCAGCAGCCAAGATCTGCGCGGGAGTGGGACAGATACGCAGTATTTT
NA	TRBV7-9	NA	TRBJ2-5	CASSYRDGHQETQYF	TGTGCCAGCAGCTACCGGGACGGACACCAAGAGACCCAGTACTTC
TRBD2	TRBV20-1	NA	TRBJ2-5	CSARTSKETQYF	TGCAGTGCCCGGACTAGCAAAGAGACCCAGTACTTC
NA	TRBV20-1	NA	TRBJ2-7	CSAETQAGITYEQYF	TGCAGTGCCGAAACCCAGGCCGGGATCACCTACGAGCAGTACTTC
TRBD2	TRBV6-2/TRBV6-3	few	TRBJ2-2	CASSPRGGNTGELFF	TGTGCCAGCTCCCCTCGGGGGGGGAACACCGGGGAGCTGTTTTTT
TRBD2	TRBV4-2	once	TRBJ2-3	CASSQELAGVVTDAQYF	TGTGCCAGCAGCCAAGAGTTAGCGGGGGTAGTCACAGATGCGCAGTATTTT
NA	TRBV2	few	TRBJ2-3	CASPLNQGTDTQYF	TGTGCCAGCCCCTTGAACCAGGGTACAGATACGCAGTATTTT
NA	TRBV27	few	TRBJ2-1	CASSPGVYEQFF	TGTGCCAGCAGTCCGGGGGTCTATGAGCAGTTCTTC
NA	TRBV10-3	few	TRBJ2-7	CAISGSPGGTYEQYF	TGTGCCATCAGTGGATCACCCGGGGGTACCTACGAGCAGTACTTC
TRBD2	TRBV20-1	few	TRBJ2-1	CSASRREGRNEQFF	TGCAGTGCTAGTCGGCGGGAGGGCCGCAATGAGCAGTTCTTC
TRBD1	TRBV6-5	NA	TRBJ2-7	CASSYPGTGRKFSYEQYF	TGTGCCAGCAGTTACCCGGGGACAGGGCGGAAATTCTCCTACGAGCAGTACTTC
NA	TRBV4-1	few	TRBJ2-7	CASSQDRGREQYF	TGTGCCAGCAGCCAAGATCGGGGACGCGAGCAGTACTTC
NA	TRBV7-3	NA	TRBJ2-2	CASSSRGRGDTGELFF	TGTGCCAGCAGTTCACGGGGGCGAGGGGATACCGGGGAGCTGTTTTTT
NA	TRBV27	NA	TRBJ1-2	CASSLRRDTNYGYTF	TGTGCCAGCAGTCTTAGACGGGATACTAACTATGGCTACACCTTC